These 20 T cell receptor beta chains originate from one sample sequenced in a study of blood T cell repertoires in COVID-19. The method was immunoSEQ multiplex PCR; TCRdb's version includes in-frame clones alone and lacks a portion of them. The table has roughly 320,000 clones, 89% seen once. Sequenced material: peripheral blood. These receptors originate from a woman under 40 with COVID-19, enrolled during active disease.

This clone was counted a single time. The rearrangement links TRBV2 to TRBJ1-1; D call uncertain. The CDR3 contains 11 residues. The ends were cut back, 7 bases at V and 7 bases at J, with 10 bases in the middle. CDR1 is SNHLY and CDR2 is FYNNEI in the germline V gene. This chain's CDR3 is CASTRRSEAFF. The CDR3 DNA follows: TGTGCCAGCACTAGGCGGAGTGAAGCTTTCTTT.

For the CDR3, the DNA is TGTGCCAGCAGCCCCGTGGGACTAGCGGGCTACAATGAGCAGTTCTTC. Its translation: CASSPVGLAGYNEQFF. The rearrangement uses TRBV7-9 and TRBJ2-1, with TRBD2 identical over 12 bases. V was pared by 5 bases and J by 3 bases, with 5 bases of the junction left unmatched. The CDR3 has 16 residues. The germline V gene has CDR1 SEHNR and CDR2 FQNEAQ (reference sequence).

This rearrangement joins TRBV7-9 to TRBJ2-5, with 9 bases lining up with TRBD1. J lost 4 bases, V lost 4 bases, and 7 bases had no gene match. Germline V CDR1 and CDR2: SEHNR, FQNEAQ (reference sequence). This CDR3 is built from 15 residues. Here the CDR3 DNA reads TGTGCCAGCAGCTCCGGGGACAGGGTTGGAGAGACCCAGTACTTC. This gives the protein CASSSGDRVGETQYF.

The rearrangement uses TRBV19 and TRBJ1-2, with unresolved D. Germline loops: CDR1 LNHDA, CDR2 SQIVND (reference sequence). The V gene lost 3 bases and the J gene lost 5 bases, with 10 bases spanning the gap. The CDR3 sequence is 13 residues long. The DNA of the CDR3 is TGTGCCAGTAGTATTAATAGGGAGTATGGCTACACCTTC. This encodes CASSINREYGYTF. Variable domain in full (rest from reference TRBV19 and TRBJ1-2): DGGITQSPKYLFRKEGQNVTLSCEQNLNHDAMYWYRQDPGQGLRLIYYSQIVNDFQKGDIAEGYSVSREKKESFPLTVTSAQKNPTAFYLCASSINREYGYTFGSGTRLTVV.

CDR3 sequence: CASSLQGPFYEQYF. CDR3 sequence (DNA): TGTGCCAGCAGCTTACAGGGGCCGTTCTACGAGCAGTACTTC. The chain uses TRBV11-2 and TRBJ2-7, with D possibly being TRBD1 (6 bases). This CDR3 region has 14 residues. Trimming cost V 2 bases and J 3 bases, with 11 bases left between them. Germline loops: CDR1 SGHAT, CDR2 FQNNGV.

The CDR3 nucleotides are TGTGCCAGCAGTCCCGGGACAGGGGCTAAATCCTACGAGCAGTACTTC. It codes for CASSPGTGAKSYEQYF. This chain links TRBV25-1 with TRBJ2-7; TRBD1 matches at 10 bases. CDR1 MGHDK and CDR2 SYGVNS come from the germline V gene. V lost 5 bases, J lost 1 base, and 8 bases stayed unmatched. There are 16 residues in the CDR3.

The chain carries TRBV20-1 and TRBJ1-1, with 7 bases aligning to TRBD1. This CDR3 is 11 amino acids long. Germline loops: CDR1 DFQATT, CDR2 SNEGSKA (reference sequence). V shed 4 bases and J 9 bases; nucleotides not matched to a gene: 5. CDR3 in DNA: TGCAGTGCTACTCTGGACAGGCAAGCTTTCTTT. This translates into CSATLDRQAFF.

V gene TRBV2 combines with J gene TRBJ1-1; D might be TRBD1 (5 bases). V lost 6 bases and J lost 11, with 10 bases in between. CDR1 and CDR2 (germline): SNHLY, FYNNEI. The CDR3 extends over 10 amino acids. DNA for the CDR3: TGTGCCAGCAGGGGGCCTAGGGCTTTCTTT. It codes for CASRGPRAFF.

This chain joins TRBV2 and TRBJ2-3; D possibly corresponds to TRBD1 (6 bases). The CDR3 contains 17 residues. The germline gives CDR1 SNHLY, CDR2 FYNNEI. Trimming took 2 bases from V and 2 from J, leaving 17 bases between them. Here the CDR3 reads CASSEQGLGGDTDTQYF. DNA for the CDR3: TGTGCCAGCAGTGAACAGGGGCTAGGTGGTGACACAGATACGCAGTATTTT.

This chain connects TRBV10-2 to TRBJ2-2; D ambiguous. The germline CDR1 and CDR2 sequences are WSHSY and SAAADI. This CDR3 region has 15 residues. V was shortened by 0 bases and J by 7 bases, with 12 bases between the two germline ends. CDR3 sequence reads: CASSESGLVRGELFF. Here the CDR3 DNA reads TGCGCCAGCAGTGAGTCTGGGCTTGTCCGCGGGGAGCTGTTTTTT.

The CDR3 spells CASSDDGNQPQHF. CDR3 DNA: TGTGCCAGCAGCGACGACGGGAATCAGCCCCAGCATTTT. The chain has TRBV2 and TRBJ1-5; D gene uncertain. With 6 bases removed from V and 4 bases from J, the gap between germline ends came to 10 bases. The CDR3 has 13 amino acids. CDR1 and CDR2 (germline): SNHLY, FYNNEI.

The chain combines TRBV7-8 with TRBJ2-2; 8 bases align to TRBD2. The CDR3 is 18 residues long. From germline, CDR1 is SGHVS and CDR2 FQNEAQ. V trimming: 5 bases; J trimming: 6 bases; junction bases outside the gene matches: 17. CDR3 residues: CASSRIFYSAGGAGELFF. CDR3 sequence (DNA): TGTGCCAGCAGCCGGATCTTTTACTCGGCGGGGGGTGCCGGGGAGCTGTTTTTT.

This clone occurred a few times. The genes are TRBV4-2 and TRBJ1-6, with 8 bases that match TRBD1. The V and J ends lost 2 bases and 10 bases, in that order; junction bases with no gene match: 10. CDR1 is LGHNA and CDR2 is YNFKEQ in the germline V gene. CDR3 length: 16 residues. Written as DNA, the CDR3 is TGTGCCAGCAGCCAACAAATACAGGGGGAGTTCTCACCCCTCCACTTT. Translating gives CASSQQIQGEFSPLHF.

This sequence joins TRBV2 and TRBJ2-1; TRBD2 matches at 11 bases. Per germline, CDR1 SNHLY and CDR2 FYNNEI. The trim removed 7 bases at V and 3 bases at J, leaving 2 bases unmatched. This CDR3 contains 14 residues. Here the CDR3 DNA reads TGTGCCAGCAACCTAGCGGGGGGCTACAATGAGCAGTTCTTC. Translating it yields CASNLAGGYNEQFF.

The chain employs TRBV7-8 and TRBJ2-5; TRBD2 aligns across 12 bases. CDR1 and CDR2 from the germline V gene are SGHVS and FQNEAQ. With 2 bases clipped from V and 5 bases from J, the junction kept 3 bases outside the gene matches. This CDR3 contains 15 residues. This CDR3 is CASSLLAGGLETQYF. The CDR3 region has the DNA TGTGCCAGCAGCTTACTAGCGGGGGGGTTGGAGACCCAGTACTTC. The full variable domain, its missing parts supplied by reference TRBV7-8 and TRBJ2-5, is GAGVSQSPRYKVAKRGQDVALRCDPISGHVSLFWYQQALGQGPEFLTYFQNEAQLDKSGLPSDRFFAERPEGSVSTLKIQRTQQEDSAVYLCASSLLAGGLETQYFGPGTRLLVL.

This chain uses TRBV5-1 with TRBJ1-3; 7 bases are shared with TRBD1. The CDR3 has 15 amino acids. V dropped 0 bases and J dropped 4; count of bases not matched to a gene: 4. CDR1 and CDR2 from the germline V gene are SGHRS and YFSETQ. The DNA for the CDR3 is TGCGCCAGCAGCTTGGCCGGGACAGTAGGAAACACCATATATTTT. Its protein product is CASSLAGTVGNTIYF.

The chain joins TRBV24-1 to TRBJ1-5; 12 bases are a match to TRBD1. The CDR3 contains 14 residues. The V gene's germline CDR1 is KGHDR and CDR2 SFDVKD. V shed 7 bases and J 6 bases; nucleotides not matched to a gene: 3. CDR3 loop: CATRGTGGFQPQHF. CDR3 DNA sequence: TGTGCCACCAGGGGGACAGGGGGCTTTCAGCCCCAGCATTTT.

As DNA, the CDR3 is TGTGCCAGCAGCCAGGACAGGGGCTATGGCTACACCTTC. Protein sequence: CASSQDRGYGYTF. The rearrangement uses TRBV7-2 and TRBJ1-2; TRBD1 matches at 9 bases. The germline V gene has CDR1 SGHTA and CDR2 FQGNSA. V was clipped by 5 bases and J by 4 bases; unmatched bases: 2. The CDR3 covers 13 residues.

The genes are TRBV21-1 and TRBJ1-5; the table's D call TRBD1 went unverified against the DNA. TRBV21-1 is classified as a pseudogene. This CDR3 spans 16 amino acids. The CDR3 spells CASSKIRQVFNQPQHF. The CDR3 region has the DNA TGTGCCAGCAGCAAAATCCGTCAGGTTTTTAATCAGCCCCAGCATTTT.

The chain couples TRBV19 to TRBJ1-1; D is undetermined. This CDR3 is built from 15 residues. Trimming took 3 bases from V and 4 from J, leaving 15 bases between them. Germline CDR1 and CDR2: LNHDA and SQIVND (reference sequence). DNA of the CDR3: TGTGCCAGTAGTATTTGGGAGCGAGGTGGCACTGAAGCTTTCTTT. Amino acid sequence: CASSIWERGGTEAFF.